The clone carrying this TCR beta chain has only a few counts. Antigen: not known. Produced via immunoSEQ multiplex PCR; TCRdb's table is partial and in-frame only. The table shows about 36,000 clones, with approximately 78% occurring only once. This specimen belongs to a study of OX40 agonist ivuxolimab in advanced cancers. Overall study context: Partial responses occurred in Three dose-escalation patients, one with hepatocellular carcinoma and two with cutaneous melanoma.

The length of the CDR3 is 15 residues. J gave up 6 bases and V 4 bases, and 6 bases lay outside the gene matches. CDR1 and CDR2 (germline): SGHRS, YFSETQ. Study-level findings and limits: Partly responding patients at 0.1-3.0 mg/kg showed some of the smallest clonal expansion. Normalized expansion of T-cell clones was also low for some nonresponders. Clonal expansion by week 6 occurred in CD4+ and CD8+ blood T cells (at 0.1 to 3.0 mg/kg).

Sequenced material: CD4+ or CD8+ T cells sorted from blood, taken in a trial of the OX40 agonist ivuxolimab. The chain employs TRBV5-1 and TRBJ2-1; 11 positions match TRBD2. This receptor was taken from an adult with an advanced solid tumor such as melanoma, head and neck, liver or kidney cancer. The CDR3 loop is CASSPLLAGVNEQFF. In DNA form, the CDR3 reads TGCGCCAGCAGCCCCCTACTAGCGGGAGTCAATGAGCAGTTCTTC.